The 23 T cell receptor beta chains in this list originate from one sample, sequenced in a study of shared clonotypes between healthy human individuals. Clones were sequenced by immunoSEQ multiplex PCR, and TCRdb holds only the in-frame ones, with some missing. The sample lists about 2.3 million clones, 92% occurring once. The sample comprised naive CD4+ T cells from PBMCs. This sample's subset: CD45RA+ positively selected. The receptor source for this set is a man younger than 35 in good health. Some clones in this sample may be carry-over from other donors' samples.

J is TRBJ2-4 and V is TRBV27; perhaps TRBD1 as D (5 bases). This CDR3 is built from 17 residues. Trimming took off 0 bases at V and 0 bases at J, with 12 bases between the two ends. Germline-derived CDR1 and CDR2 are MNHEY and SMNVEV (reference sequence). The CDR3 DNA is TGTGCCAGCAGTTTATCGATGGACACTCTAGCCAAAAACATTCAGTACTTC. Its translation: CASSLSMDTLAKNIQYF.

The chain carries TRBV27 and TRBJ2-3; D remains unclear. Per the germline V gene, CDR1 is MNHEY and CDR2 is SMNVEV (reference sequence). The CDR3 loop spans 15 amino acids. V was trimmed by 6 bases and J by 0 bases, leaving 13 bases between them. As DNA, the CDR3 is TGTGCCAGCAGCTCTTTCTCCAGGAGCACAGATACGCAGTATTTT. Protein product: CASSSFSRSTDTQYF.

The chain is built from TRBV9 and TRBJ2-7; D unclear. This CDR3 contains 12 residues. V was trimmed by 5 bases and J by 4 bases, leaving 10 bases between them. CDR1 is SGDLS, CDR2 YYNGEE, per germline. The CDR3 is CASSGNTYEQYF. Written as DNA, the CDR3 is TGTGCCAGCAGTGGCAACACGTACGAGCAGTACTTC.

The rearrangement links TRBV5-6 to TRBJ2-5; TRBD2 matches at 7 bases. CDR1 and CDR2 (germline): SGHDT, YYEEEE. With V trimmed by 4 bases and J by 5 bases, 8 bases remained unmatched. This CDR3 has 14 residues. In DNA form, the CDR3 reads TGTGCCAGCAGCAATCGGGCTAGCGGTGAGACCCAGTACTTC. The encoded protein is CASSNRASGETQYF.

The rearrangement uses TRBV15 and TRBJ2-2; D remains unclear. This CDR3 spans 13 amino acids. Germline V gene sequence: CDR1 LNHNV, CDR2 YYDKDF (reference sequence). Deletions cut 0 bases from V and 5 bases from J, with 4 bases between. The CDR3 protein is CATSRDHTGELFF. The CDR3 DNA is TGTGCCACCAGCAGAGATCATACCGGGGAGCTGTTTTTT.

This chain connects TRBV4-1 to TRBJ2-7; D is uncertain. CDR3 length: 13 residues. Trimming stripped 4 bases from V and 5 bases from J, with 12 bases between. Per the germline V gene, CDR1 is MGHRA and CDR2 is YSYEKL. The CDR3 nucleotides are TGCGCCAGCAGCCGAACTTATATCGACGAGCAGTACTTC. Its translation is CASSRTYIDEQYF.

The rearrangement uses TRBV28 and TRBJ1-4; the match to TRBD1 covers 7 bases. In germline, CDR1 is MDHEN, CDR2 SYDVKM. This CDR3 region has 13 residues. CDR3 residues: CATLQGREEKLFF. The CDR3 region has the DNA TGTGCGACATTACAGGGGAGGGAGGAAAAACTGTTTTTT.

This chain links TRBV29-1 with TRBJ1-5; D unclear. The CDR3 is 13 amino acids. The V end lost 6 bases, the J end lost 3 bases, and 12 bases lay between the germline ends. Germline V gene data show CDR1 as SQVTM and CDR2 as ANQGSEA. The CDR3 sequence: CSVGLGDNQPQHF. CDR3 DNA sequence: TGCAGCGTAGGGCTCGGAGACAATCAGCCCCAGCATTTT.

Regarding this clone: The same CDR3 is also encoded by other DNA sequences in this sample. This chain uses TRBV5-1 with TRBJ2-6; tentatively, D is TRBD1 (5 bases). Trimming removed 4 bases at V and 0 bases at J, with 8 bases between. Germline V lookup: CDR1 SGHRS, CDR2 YFSETQ. There are 15 residues in the CDR3. The DNA of the CDR3 is TGCGCCAGCAGCCCCACAGGCTCTGGGGCCAACGTCCTGACTTTC. It encodes CASSPTGSGANVLTF.

The chain employs TRBV4-2 and TRBJ1-5; TRBD1 is a possible D gene (6 bases). The CDR3 sequence is 14 residues long. Germline CDR1 is LGHNA and CDR2 is YNFKEQ. The V end lost 0 bases, the J end lost 5 bases, and 8 bases lay between the germline ends. CDR3 bases: TGTGCCAGCAGCCAAGATGAGGGGGATCAGCCCCAGCATTTT. This translates into CASSQDEGDQPQHF.

This sequence joins TRBV5-1 and TRBJ1-2; TRBD1 agrees at 9 bases. The CDR3 covers 15 residues. Germline V gene lookup returns CDR1 SGHRS and CDR2 YFSETQ. Trimming cost V 4 bases and J 0 bases; bases outside gene matches: 4. CDR3 in amino acids: CASSRTGEANYGYTF. CDR3 in DNA: TGCGCCAGCAGCCGGACAGGGGAAGCTAACTATGGCTACACCTTC.

V and J are TRBV7-3 and TRBJ2-1, with 9 positions matching TRBD2. In germline, CDR1 is SGHTA, CDR2 FQGTGA. The CDR3 runs 16 residues. The trim removed 4 bases at V and 1 base at J, leaving 5 bases unmatched. This CDR3 reads CASSSDLAGSYNEQFF. In DNA form, the CDR3 reads TGTGCCAGCAGCTCCGATCTAGCGGGATCCTACAATGAGCAGTTCTTC.

The chain is built from TRBV5-1 and TRBJ2-2; D might be TRBD1 or TRBD2, each matching 6 bases. From germline, CDR1 is SGHRS and CDR2 YFSETQ. The CDR3 consists of 14 residues. Trimming stripped 6 bases from V and 4 bases from J, with 13 bases between. The CDR3 loop reads CASMRGEGTGELFF. CDR3 nucleotide sequence: TGCGCCAGCATGAGGGGGGAAGGCACCGGGGAGCTGTTTTTT.

Only a few counts were recorded for this clone. The sample has other DNA sequences that encode this CDR3 too. V usage is TRBV9 and J usage is TRBJ2-2; a possible D gene is TRBD2 (6 bases). Germline lookup yields CDR1 SGDLS and CDR2 YYNGEE. V gave up 2 bases and J gave up 0 bases, with 8 bases separating them. CDR3 length equals 15 residues. CDR3 region: CASSVGGANTGELFF. In nucleotides, the CDR3 is TGTGCCAGCAGCGTTGGCGGGGCGAACACCGGGGAGCTGTTTTTT.

The chain carries TRBV2 and TRBJ2-5, with 9 positions matching TRBD2. This CDR3 is 15 amino acids long. Germline lookup yields CDR1 SNHLY and CDR2 FYNNEI. The V segment lost 6 bases and the J segment 5 bases; nucleotides outside the gene matches: 10. This CDR3 is CASSVGGAGGETQYF. CDR3 nucleotides: TGTGCCAGCAGCGTCGGGGGAGCGGGAGGCGAGACCCAGTACTTC.

V is TRBV6-6 and J is TRBJ2-7, with D perhaps TRBD2 (5 bases). This CDR3 comprises 12 residues. The ends were cut back, 4 bases at V and 3 bases at J, with 7 bases in the middle. CDR1 and CDR2 from the germline V gene are MNHNY and SVGAGI (reference sequence). CDR3 coding DNA: TGTGCCAGCAGTTTACGGGACTACGAGCAGTACTTC. It codes for CASSLRDYEQYF.

The rearrangement uses TRBV7-9 and TRBJ1-4; 9 nucleotides line up with TRBD1. After removal of 5 bases from V and 7 bases from J, the junction contained 5 bases not matched to a gene. Germline V gives CDR1 SEHNR, CDR2 FQNEAQ (reference sequence). This CDR3 is built from 14 residues. The CDR3 region has the DNA TGTGCCAGCAGCACAGGGGGCAGGGGTGAAAAACTGTTTTTT. Its translation: CASSTGGRGEKLFF.

The rearrangement joins TRBV7-2 to TRBJ1-2, with TRBD1 matching over 10 bases. There are 15 residues in the CDR3. Germline lookup yields CDR1 SGHTA and CDR2 FQGNSA. With 5 bases clipped from V and 4 bases from J, the junction kept 7 bases outside the gene matches. CDR3 DNA sequence: TGTGCCAGCAGCCCCGGACAGGGGGTTTTCTATGGCTACACCTTC. It specifies CASSPGQGVFYGYTF.

V is TRBV6-5 and J is TRBJ2-7; TRBD1 matches at 7 bases. The CDR3 length is 13 residues. From germline, CDR1 is MNHEY and CDR2 SVGAGI. The J segment lost 3 bases and the V segment lost 10 bases, leaving 9 bases of the junction unmatched. As DNA, the CDR3 is TGTGCCAACAACCCGGGACAGAGCTACGAGCAGTACTTC. Residues: CANNPGQSYEQYF.

The rearrangement joins TRBV7-3 to TRBJ2-3; D is perhaps TRBD2 (6 bases). The CDR3 has 15 residues. The V and J ends lost 5 bases and 0 bases respectively, with 12 bases between them. Germline V lookup: CDR1 SGHTA, CDR2 FQGTGA. CDR3 sequence reads: CASSPQAGSTDTQYF. In DNA form, the CDR3 reads TGTGCCAGCAGCCCCCAAGCGGGTAGCACAGATACGCAGTATTTT.

CDR3 DNA sequence: TGCGCCAGCAGCCCGGGGGCAATGATCGGGGAGACCCAGTACTTC. Its protein is CASSPGAMIGETQYF. The V call is TRBV5-1, the J call TRBJ2-5; tentatively, D is TRBD1 or TRBD2 (6 bases each). V lost 4 bases to trimming and J lost 5 bases, with 18 bases between them. Per germline, CDR1 SGHRS and CDR2 YFSETQ. CDR3 length: 15 amino acids.

This chain's CDR3 is CAARRSSGANVLTF. For the CDR3, the DNA is TGTGCCGCCAGGCGATCCTCTGGGGCCAACGTCCTGACTTTC. This rearrangement joins TRBV28 to TRBJ2-6; D uncertain. In germline, CDR1 is MDHEN, CDR2 SYDVKM. With 11 bases removed from V and 0 bases from J, the gap between germline ends came to 11 bases. This CDR3 has 14 amino acids.

Only one count was recorded for this clone. V gene TRBV5-4 combines with J gene TRBJ2-1, with a weak D call TRBD2 (5 bases). This CDR3 has 16 residues. Germline CDR1 reads SGHNT; CDR2 reads YYREEE (reference sequence). V dropped 0 bases and J dropped 9 bases, with 19 bases sitting between them. The CDR3 here is CASSLGLPSLGGEQFF. In DNA, the CDR3 is TGTGCCAGCAGCTTGGGCCTGCCTAGCCTTGGTGGTGAGCAGTTCTTC.